These T cell receptor beta chains were read from a single sample in a study of T cells in Graves' hyperthyroidism and ophthalmopathy. TCRdb re-derived calls from the multiplex PCR reads in MiXCR, one entry per CDR3 protein. The sample carries around 380,000 distinct CDR3 sequences, approximately 13% recorded once. The sequencing sample was made of blood. Source of these receptors: a man younger than 45 with Graves' hyperthyroidism that later progressed to Graves' ophthalmopathy. Both conserved end residues are part of each CDR3. A D gene is named only where the DNA matches it firmly. Size tells how often a clone was seen (once, few, many) or the class of an expanded clone, and some rows leave it out.

TGCGCCAGCAGCCAATCTCCGGACAATCAGCCCCAGCATTTT	CASSQSPDNQPQHF	TRBV4-1	TRBJ1-5	few	NA
TGTGCCAGCAGCCCTCTCGCCGGCCCCAATGAGCAGTTCTTC	CASSPLAGPNEQFF	TRBV11-2	TRBJ2-1	many	NA
TGTGCCAGCAGTGAATCTGGGACAGCGCAAGAGACCCTGTACTTC	CASSESGTAQETLYF	TRBV6-1	TRBJ2-5	NA	TRBD1
TGCGCCAGCAGCTGGGACAGGGCCGGTGAAAAACTGTTTTTT	CASSWDRAGEKLFF	TRBV5-1	TRBJ1-4	many	TRBD1
TGCAGCGCGGACTTGGGGACAGGGATGGATACGCAGTATTTT	CSADLGTGMDTQYF	TRBV29-1	TRBJ2-3	NA	TRBD1
TGTGCCAGCAGTTGGGGACTAGCGGGTTTTCCTGGGAATGAGCAGTTCTTC	CASSWGLAGFPGNEQFF	TRBV28	TRBJ2-1	many	TRBD2
TGTGCCATCAGCACAGGGTCCCCCTACGAGCAGTACTTC	CAISTGSPYEQYF	TRBV10-3	TRBJ2-7	few	NA
TGTGCCAGCAGACTAGCAGGACTCAATGAGCAGTTCTTC	CASRLAGLNEQFF	TRBV5-4	TRBJ2-1	few	NA
TGTGCCAGCAGTTCCCGACAGGGTCGCACAGATACGCAGTATTTT	CASSSRQGRTDTQYF	TRBV27	TRBJ2-3	many	TRBD1
TGTGCCAGCAGCTTAGGAACAGGACAGGGGGCTTGGGGCTACACCTTC	CASSLGTGQGAWGYTF	TRBV7-9	TRBJ1-2	few	TRBD1
TGTGCCAGCAGCTTATTACTAGCGGGGGGCTACGAGCAGTACTTC	CASSLLLAGGYEQYF	TRBV11-2	TRBJ2-7	NA	TRBD2
TGTGCCAGCAGCGAAACGGGCGAGGGACAGCCCCAGCATTTT	CASSETGEGQPQHF	TRBV12-3/TRBV12-4	TRBJ1-5	many	NA
TGTGCCAGCAGTTCCTGGGACAGGGGGAATCAGCCCCAGCATTTT	CASSSWDRGNQPQHF	TRBV27	TRBJ1-5	NA	TRBD1
TGTGCCAGCAGCGGACAGGGCGCCACGGGAGCTTTCTTT	CASSGQGATGAFF	TRBV9	TRBJ1-1	many	TRBD1
TGCGCCAGCAGCCAAGGATGGGAGGAGACCCAGTACTTC	CASSQGWEETQYF	TRBV4-1	TRBJ2-5	few	NA
TGTGCCAGCAGCTCGACCCCGGGGACTGAAGCTTTCTTT	CASSSTPGTEAFF	TRBV7-3	TRBJ1-1	many	NA
TGTGCCAGCAGTGAGGGCCTAGTCAGAGAAAAACTGTTTTTT	CASSEGLVREKLFF	TRBV6-1	TRBJ1-4	many	NA
TGTGCCAGCAGCGCTAGTTCCCACGAGCAGTACTTC	CASSASSHEQYF	TRBV6-2/TRBV6-3	TRBJ2-7	many	NA
TGTGCCAGCAGTTACCAAGAGACCCAGTACTTC	CASSYQETQYF	TRBV2	TRBJ2-5	many	NA
TGTGCCAGCAGCCCTCAGGGGCTGGGCACAGATACGCAGTATTTT	CASSPQGLGTDTQYF	TRBV7-2	TRBJ2-3	NA	NA
TGCAGTGCTCTCAGGTCCTACAATGAGCAGTTCTTC	CSALRSYNEQFF	TRBV20-1	TRBJ2-1	many	NA
TGTGCCAGCAGCTTATCGGGGTCCCGGGGTGAAAAACTGTTTTTT	CASSLSGSRGEKLFF	TRBV7-9	TRBJ1-4	few	NA
TGCAGCGTTGAAGATACGGCGGGTGAAGCTTTCTTT	CSVEDTAGEAFF	TRBV29-1	TRBJ1-1	few	NA
TGTGCCAGCACGCGTGTGACAGGGAAAACCGGGGAGCTGTTTTTT	CASTRVTGKTGELFF	TRBV6-1	TRBJ2-2	few	TRBD1
TGTGCCAGCTCCCCTCGTGACGAGGGGGTCTATGGCTACACCTTC	CASSPRDEGVYGYTF	TRBV18	TRBJ1-2	few	NA
TGTGCCAGCAGTTTAGGCTTCCTAGCTAACTATGGCTACACCTTC	CASSLGFLANYGYTF	TRBV12-3/TRBV12-4	TRBJ1-2	many	NA
TGTGCCATCCCCCAGTGGATAATGAACACTGAAGCTTTCTTT	CAIPQWIMNTEAFF	TRBV12-3/TRBV12-4	TRBJ1-1	many	NA